Listed below are T cell receptor beta chains from one sample, sequenced in a study of T cell changes during pregnancy in multiple sclerosis. Sequencing used immunoSEQ multiplex PCR; TCRdb keeps in-frame clones, though not all of them. The sample holds approximately 62,000 clones, around 93% seen once. Sequencing was performed on CD8+ T cells from peripheral blood mononuclear cells, taken in the second trimester of pregnancy. All receptors derive from a female donor with multiple sclerosis, enrolled in a pregnancy study. Each CDR3 is given with its conserved first and last residue. The D gene is left open where the match is weak. Clone size is given for some rows only: seen once, a few or many times, or a class if the clone is expanded.

V gene: TRBV19
D gene: -
J gene: TRBJ2-7
clone size: once
CDR3 protein: CASSNIANDEQYF
CDR3 DNA: TGTGCCAGTAGTAACATAGCGAACGACGAGCAGTACTTC

V gene: TRBV29-1
D gene: -
J gene: TRBJ2-7
clone size: -
CDR3 protein: CSVEDRITYEQYF
CDR3 DNA: TGCAGCGTTGAAGACAGGATAACCTACGAGCAGTACTTC

V gene: TRBV9
D gene: -
J gene: TRBJ2-1
clone size: -
CDR3 protein: CASSVVGGVEQFF
CDR3 DNA: TGTGCCAGCAGCGTAGTGGGGGGAGTAGAGCAGTTCTTC

V gene: TRBV6-4
D gene: TRBD2
J gene: TRBJ2-2
clone size: -
CDR3 protein: CASSTTSDTGELFF
CDR3 DNA: TGTGCCAGCAGTACGACTAGCGACACCGGGGAGCTGTTTTTT

V gene: TRBV11-2
D gene: -
J gene: TRBJ2-2
clone size: -
CDR3 protein: CASSHRLVVGPGELFF
CDR3 DNA: TGTGCCAGCAGCCATCGTTTGGTCGTGGGGCCAGGGGAGCTGTTTTTT

V gene: TRBV9
D gene: TRBD2
J gene: TRBJ2-7
clone size: -
CDR3 protein: CASSVAGGIHEQYF
CDR3 DNA: TGTGCCAGCAGCGTAGCGGGGGGGATCCACGAGCAGTACTTC

V gene: TRBV5-6
D gene: TRBD2
J gene: TRBJ2-2
clone size: -
CDR3 protein: CASSLESGEYTGELFF
CDR3 DNA: TGTGCCAGCAGCTTGGAGAGCGGGGAGTACACCGGGGAGCTGTTTTTT

V gene: TRBV27
D gene: -
J gene: TRBJ1-5
clone size: -
CDR3 protein: CASSSGQRPQPQHF
CDR3 DNA: TGTGCCAGCAGCTCCGGGCAGCGGCCTCAGCCCCAGCATTTT

V gene: TRBV28
D gene: TRBD1
J gene: TRBJ2-7
clone size: -
CDR3 protein: CASSLGQVLYEQYF
CDR3 DNA: TGTGCCAGCAGTCTGGGACAGGTTTTGTACGAGCAGTACTTC

V gene: TRBV7-8
D gene: TRBD1
J gene: TRBJ2-3
clone size: -
CDR3 protein: CASSLGTGADTQYF
CDR3 DNA: TGTGCCAGCAGCTTAGGGACAGGGGCAGATACGCAGTATTTT

V gene: TRBV5-1
D gene: -
J gene: TRBJ2-3
clone size: -
CDR3 protein: CASSRFAEHTDTQYF
CDR3 DNA: TGCGCCAGCAGCCGCTTTGCGGAGCACACAGATACGCAGTATTTT

V gene: TRBV5-8
D gene: -
J gene: TRBJ1-5
clone size: -
CDR3 protein: CASSLSAGQPQHF
CDR3 DNA: TGTGCCAGCAGCTTGTCAGCGGGTCAGCCCCAGCATTTT

V gene: TRBV9
D gene: TRBD1
J gene: TRBJ1-2
clone size: -
CDR3 protein: CASSPDRGSYGYTF
CDR3 DNA: TGTGCCAGCAGCCCAGACAGGGGGAGCTATGGCTACACCTTC

V gene: TRBV6-6
D gene: -
J gene: TRBJ2-3
clone size: -
CDR3 protein: CASSLSTDTQYF
CDR3 DNA: TGTGCCAGCAGCCTTAGCACAGATACGCAGTATTTT

V gene: TRBV5-4
D gene: -
J gene: TRBJ2-3
clone size: -
CDR3 protein: CASSERTDTQYF
CDR3 DNA: TGTGCCAGCAGCGAGAGGACAGATACGCAGTATTTT

V gene: TRBV15
D gene: TRBD2
J gene: TRBJ2-3
clone size: -
CDR3 protein: CATSSRPPGSGRTDTQYF
CDR3 DNA: TGTGCCACCAGCAGCCGCCCCCCGGGAAGCGGGAGGACAGATACGCAGTATTTT

V gene: TRBV27
D gene: -
J gene: TRBJ1-2
clone size: once
CDR3 protein: CASSPGGHPYGYTF
CDR3 DNA: TGTGCCAGCAGTCCCGGGGGTCACCCGTATGGCTACACCTTC

V gene: TRBV4-1
D gene: TRBD1
J gene: TRBJ1-2
clone size: -
CDR3 protein: CASSHPPDRDYGYTF
CDR3 DNA: TGCGCCAGCAGCCATCCCCCGGACAGGGACTATGGCTACACCTTC

V gene: TRBV4-3
D gene: -
J gene: TRBJ2-6
clone size: many
CDR3 protein: CASSQASEGVSGANVLTF
CDR3 DNA: TGCGCCAGCAGCCAAGCCTCAGAGGGGGTCTCTGGGGCCAACGTCCTGACTTTC

V gene: TRBV5-1
D gene: TRBD1
J gene: TRBJ2-2
clone size: once
CDR3 protein: CASSLDPGTGNTGELFF
CDR3 DNA: TGCGCCAGCAGCTTGGACCCCGGGACAGGAAACACCGGGGAGCTGTTTTTT

V gene: TRBV13
D gene: TRBD2
J gene: TRBJ2-5
clone size: -
CDR3 protein: CASSQWLGTSGGLYQETQYF
CDR3 DNA: TGTGCCAGCAGCCAATGGCTCGGGACTAGCGGGGGCCTGTACCAAGAGACCCAGTACTTC

V gene: TRBV27
D gene: -
J gene: TRBJ2-2
clone size: -
CDR3 protein: CASSLLGSTGELFF
CDR3 DNA: TGTGCCAGCAGTTTACTGGGGAGCACCGGGGAGCTGTTTTTT

V gene: TRBV7-6
D gene: TRBD1
J gene: TRBJ1-1
clone size: -
CDR3 protein: CASSPPGTVEAFF
CDR3 DNA: TGTGCCAGCAGCCCTCCGGGGACAGTTGAAGCTTTCTTT